Following are 16 T cell receptor beta chains from one sample sequenced in a study of T cell responses to AZD1222 COVID-19 vaccine. Only in-frame clones appear in the TCRdb table, and some are missing; sequencing was by immunoSEQ multiplex PCR. The table records approximately 130,000 clones, 91% of them present only once. The sample here was peripheral blood, taken on day 0 of AZD1222 vaccination. The receptors derive from an adult in good health.

V usage is TRBV6-5 and J usage is TRBJ1-5; D may be TRBD1 (5 bases). The CDR3 covers 13 residues. V lost 10 bases and J 4 bases, leaving 14 bases between the germline ends. Germline values: CDR1 MNHEY, CDR2 SVGAGI. The chain's CDR3 is CATRTGGNQPQHF. The CDR3, as DNA: TGTGCCACCCGAACCGGGGGGAATCAGCCCCAGCATTTT.

The chain couples TRBV3-1 (or the pseudogene TRBV3-2) to TRBJ2-1, with D perhaps matching TRBD2 (6 bases). CDR1 and CDR2 from the germline V gene are LGHDT and YNNKEL (reference sequence). The CDR3 spans 15 residues. V was pared by 4 bases and J by 1 base, with 11 bases between. CDR3 sequence reads: CASSRGTQSYNEQFF. CDR3 in DNA: TGTGCCAGCAGCCGAGGGACTCAGTCCTACAATGAGCAGTTCTTC.

The rearrangement joins TRBV30 to TRBJ1-1, with a weak D call TRBD1 (5 bases). The V and J ends lost 4 bases and 7 bases respectively, with 10 bases between them. Looked up from germline, CDR1 is GTSNPN and CDR2 is SVGIG (reference sequence). This CDR3 has 11 residues. DNA of the CDR3: TGTGCCTGGAAGTTGGGGGTTGAAGCTTTCTTT. Protein product: CAWKLGVEAFF.

This sequence joins TRBV19 and TRBJ2-1; D might be TRBD1 (7 bases). The CDR3 contains 16 residues. V was shortened by 4 bases and J by 10 bases, with 23 bases between the two germline ends. Germline CDR1 is LNHDA and CDR2 is SQIVND (reference sequence). CDR3 residues: CASSTRSGQGGREQFF. CDR3 nucleotide sequence: TGTGCCAGTAGTACCCGATCGGGGCAGGGGGGTCGGGAGCAGTTCTTC.

This chain joins TRBV2 and TRBJ2-1; unclear D gene. Per the germline V gene, CDR1 is SNHLY and CDR2 is FYNNEI. V was shortened by 4 bases and J by 8 bases, with 12 bases between the two germline ends. The CDR3 spans 13 residues. The CDR3 loop reads CASSARRSDEQFF. Written as DNA, the CDR3 is TGTGCCAGCAGTGCCAGGAGAAGCGATGAGCAGTTCTTC.

The chain couples TRBV7-6 to TRBJ1-2; D gene unclear. The CDR3 sequence is 17 residues long. Germline loops: CDR1 SGHVS, CDR2 FNYEAQ. V lost 2 bases and J lost 3, with 19 bases in between. CDR3 loop: CASSLQEPSPPDYGYTF. The DNA of the CDR3 is TGTGCCAGCAGCTTACAGGAGCCCTCACCGCCGGACTATGGCTACACCTTC.

The V gene is TRBV7-9, the J gene TRBJ2-6, with D unclear. CDR1 is SEHNR and CDR2 is FQNEAQ in the germline V gene (reference sequence). This CDR3 contains 13 residues. V was trimmed by 6 bases and J by 4 bases, leaving 7 bases between them. The CDR3 reads CASRGPGANVLTF. CDR3 DNA sequence: TGTGCCAGCAGGGGCCCCGGGGCCAACGTCCTGACTTTC.

The chain has TRBV7-8 and TRBJ1-3, with D tentatively TRBD1 (5 bases). V was cut by 8 bases and J by 0 bases, with 23 bases left in between. The CDR3 sequence is 18 residues long. From germline, CDR1 is SGHVS and CDR2 FQNEAQ. For the CDR3, the DNA is TGTGCCAGCTCGGGGACCGTTGCCACATCATTCTCTGGAAACACCATATATTTT. The encoded protein is CASSGTVATSFSGNTIYF.

The chain combines TRBV11-3 with TRBJ2-7; TRBD1 might be the D (6 bases). The germline V gene encodes CDR1 SGHNT and CDR2 YENEEA. The CDR3 loop spans 12 amino acids. The V end lost 5 bases, the J end lost 4 bases, and 9 bases lay between the germline ends. The CDR3 is CASSMDSYEQYF. In nucleotides, the CDR3 is TGTGCCAGCAGCATGGACAGTTACGAGCAGTACTTC.

The chain carries TRBV5-6 and TRBJ1-2; D is unresolved. This CDR3 has 13 amino acids. The germline V gene has CDR1 SGHDT and CDR2 YYEEEE. Trimming took off 4 bases at V and 8 bases at J, with 15 bases between the two ends. Here the CDR3 DNA reads TGTGCCAGCAGCCGGGTAGAGGGCGAAGGCTACACCTTC. Translating gives CASSRVEGEGYTF.

V usage is TRBV9 and J usage is TRBJ2-7; no definite D call. V lost 4 bases and J lost 2, with 16 bases in between. The germline V gene has CDR1 SGDLS and CDR2 YYNGEE. The length of the CDR3 is 15 residues. CDR3 coding DNA: TGTGCCAGCAGCACCCTGGACGGCCCGACCTACGAGCAGTACTTC. Protein: CASSTLDGPTYEQYF.

In DNA form, the CDR3 reads TGCGCCAGCAGCTTGGAGGGACGGGACTATGAAAAACTGTTTTTT. Amino acid sequence: CASSLEGRDYEKLFF. The chain couples TRBV5-1 to TRBJ1-4; D perhaps matches TRBD1 (5 bases). The CDR3 has 15 residues. Trimming took off 0 bases at V and 6 bases at J, with 12 bases between the two ends. Germline V gene data show CDR1 as SGHRS and CDR2 as YFSETQ.

The CDR3 coding sequence is TGTGCCAGTACCCTTAAGGGCAATCAGCCCCAGCATTTT. It specifies CASTLKGNQPQHF. The chain employs TRBV19 and TRBJ1-5; D remains unclear. V was shortened by 7 bases and J by 2 bases, with 9 bases between the two germline ends. The germline V gene encodes CDR1 LNHDA and CDR2 SQIVND (reference sequence). The CDR3 is made up of 13 amino acids.

This chain uses TRBV21-1 with TRBJ2-2. TRBV21-1 is deemed a pseudogene. The CDR3 is 14 residues long. CDR3 sequence: CASTVTRTTGELFF. In nucleotides, the CDR3 is TGTGCCAGCACCGTGACCCGGACCACCGGGGAGCTGTTTTTT.

This chain joins TRBV30 and TRBJ1-6; 9 nucleotides agree with TRBD1. The germline CDR1 and CDR2 sequences are GTSNPN and SVGIG (reference sequence). This CDR3 comprises 15 residues. DNA of the CDR3: TGTGCACTGGAGACGGCCGGGACAGGGTATTCACCCCTCCACTTT. Translation: CALETAGTGYSPLHF.

The chain has TRBV14 and TRBJ1-2; TRBD1 matches 8 bases. V dropped 4 bases and J dropped 5; count of bases not matched to a gene: 6. The CDR3 extends over 14 amino acids. The germline V gene has CDR1 SGHDN and CDR2 FVKESK. The CDR3 nucleotides are TGTGCCAGCAGCCCTCCCGGACAGGGATATGGCTACACCTTC. Amino acids: CASSPPGQGYGYTF.